The 20 T cell receptor beta chains below come from one sample, sequenced in a study of T-cell memory formation after mild COVID-19. TCRdb reanalysed the 5' RACE reads using MiXCR and keeps one entry per CDR3 protein. The sample lists over 450,000 distinct CDR3 sequences, about 20% occurring once. The sample taken for sequencing was PBMCs or a T cell subset sorted from them (not recorded which). All receptors come from an adult woman who had mild COVID-19 (a few samples of this study predate the infection). Cell type and time point are not known.

The chain employs TRBV20-1 and TRBJ1-4; D not resolved. Germline assignment: CDR1 DFQATT and CDR2 SNEGSKA (reference sequence). V lost 1 base and J lost 7, with 4 bases in between. The CDR3 spans 11 residues. CDR3 residues: CSARGREKLFF. The DNA for the CDR3 is TGCAGTGCTAGAGGGCGTGAAAAACTGTTTTTT.

This clonotype has just a few counts. This rearrangement joins TRBV24-1 to TRBJ2-3, with 8 bases lining up with TRBD2. The CDR3 runs 16 residues. V trimming: 4 bases; J trimming: 6 bases; junction bases outside the gene matches: 11. The V gene's germline CDR1 is KGHDR and CDR2 SFDVKD. The CDR3 DNA reads TGTGCCACCAGTGACCCCATCAGCGGGAGAGGGGATACGCAGTATTTT. This gives the protein CATSDPISGRGDTQYF.

This clonotype has more than one count but fewer than ten. This sequence joins TRBV2 and TRBJ1-3; unclear D gene. Deletions cut 2 bases from V and 1 base from J, with 9 bases between. Germline loops: CDR1 SNHLY, CDR2 FYNNEI. CDR3 length: 15 amino acids. CDR3 amino acids: CASSESRLSGNTIYF. The CDR3 DNA reads TGTGCCAGCAGTGAATCGAGGCTGTCTGGAAACACCATATATTTT.

This clonotype was detected a few times. The chain combines TRBV25-1 with TRBJ1-1; 12 nucleotides agree with TRBD1. From germline, CDR1 is MGHDK and CDR2 SYGVNS. With 6 bases clipped from V and 4 bases from J, the junction kept 15 bases outside the gene matches. The CDR3 runs 18 residues. The CDR3: CASRPAQGQGAKSTEAFF. CDR3 bases: TGTGCCAGCAGGCCCGCGCAGGGACAGGGGGCGAAGAGCACTGAAGCTTTCTTT.

This clonotype occurred a few times. This chain links TRBV12-3 or TRBV12-4 with TRBJ2-1; possibly TRBD1 or TRBD2 for D (5 bases each). The CDR3 is 15 residues long. V dropped 3 bases and J dropped 6 bases, with 15 bases sitting between them. CDR3 DNA sequence: TGTGCCAGCAGTTTGTCGGGACCACCGGGCAATGAGCAGTTCTTC. It specifies CASSLSGPPGNEQFF.

This clonotype was counted only a few times. V and J are TRBV20-1 and TRBJ2-7; no reliable D call. Looked up from germline, CDR1 is DFQATT and CDR2 is SNEGSKA (reference sequence). This CDR3 region has 16 residues. Trimming cost V 0 bases and J 2 bases, with 17 bases left between them. The CDR3 loop is CSARDGVSEDPYEQYF. CDR3 DNA: TGCAGTGCTAGAGATGGGGTCTCCGAAGATCCCTACGAGCAGTACTTC.

The chain joins TRBV29-1 to TRBJ1-2; the D gene is possibly TRBD1 (6 bases). The V and J ends lost 6 bases and 6 bases respectively, with 11 bases between them. The CDR3 is made up of 11 amino acids. Germline V CDR1 and CDR2: SQVTM, ANQGSEA. CDR3 loop: CSVYQGNGYTF. The CDR3 coding sequence is TGCAGCGTGTATCAGGGGAATGGCTACACCTTC.

This clonotype has more than one count but fewer than ten. This sequence joins TRBV6-5 and TRBJ2-5, with a tentative D call TRBD1 (6 bases). The CDR3 extends over 14 amino acids. V was trimmed by 3 bases and J by 0 bases, leaving 8 bases between them. Germline V lookup: CDR1 MNHEY, CDR2 SVGAGI. The CDR3 protein is CASSYAGDQETQYF. In DNA form, the CDR3 reads TGTGCCAGCAGTTATGCAGGGGACCAAGAGACCCAGTACTTC.

The gene calls are TRBV4-1 and TRBJ2-3, with TRBD2 as a possible D gene (5 bases). Per the germline V gene, CDR1 is MGHRA and CDR2 is YSYEKL. The CDR3 length is 15 residues. V was trimmed by 0 bases and J by 4 bases, leaving 11 bases between them. The CDR3 sequence: CASSQETEAADTQYF. As DNA, the CDR3 is TGCGCCAGCAGCCAAGAGACGGAGGCCGCAGATACGCAGTATTTT.

The table lists this clonotype with a count of one. The rearrangement links TRBV19 to TRBJ1-4; tentative D call: TRBD1 (6 bases). The CDR3 runs to 15 residues. CDR1 and CDR2 from the germline V gene are LNHDA and SQIVND (reference sequence). The V end lost 7 bases, the J end lost 2 bases, and 14 bases lay between the germline ends. CDR3 nucleotide sequence: TGTGCCAGTACCTATACAGGGACCACTAATGAAAAACTGTTTTTT. This codes for CASTYTGTTNEKLFF.

The chain employs TRBV4-2 and TRBJ2-5, with D possibly being TRBD2 (7 bases). Germline loops: CDR1 LGHNA, CDR2 YNFKEQ. The CDR3 covers 15 residues. V lost 0 bases and J lost 5, with 13 bases in between. In DNA, the CDR3 is TGTGCCAGCAGCCAAGAAAGGGGGGGCGGGGAGACCCAGTACTTC. Residues: CASSQERGGGETQYF.

This clonotype appeared a few times. The chain joins TRBV20-1 to TRBJ1-1; D possibly corresponds to TRBD1 (5 bases). Trimming removed 6 bases at V and 3 bases at J, with 14 bases between. Germline-derived CDR1 and CDR2 are DFQATT and SNEGSKA (reference sequence). The length of the CDR3 is 13 residues. The CDR3 nucleotides are TGCAGTGCCCGGCGGGGCTTATACACTGAAGCTTTCTTT. It translates to CSARRGLYTEAFF.

This clonotype came up a few times. The rearrangement uses TRBV9 and TRBJ1-4; D remains ambiguous. In germline, CDR1 is SGDLS, CDR2 YYNGEE. The CDR3 runs 15 residues. Trimming stripped 1 base from V and 6 bases from J, with 13 bases between. CDR3 region: CASSVSGQQDEKLFF. The CDR3 DNA reads TGTGCCAGCAGCGTAAGCGGGCAGCAGGATGAAAAACTGTTTTTT.

This clonotype was observed a handful of times. The chain couples TRBV5-1 to TRBJ2-7; D is undetermined. Germline V lookup: CDR1 SGHRS, CDR2 YFSETQ. The CDR3 has 11 amino acids. V lost 6 bases and J lost 4, with 8 bases in between. The CDR3 spells CASKETYEQYF. DNA of the CDR3: TGCGCCAGCAAGGAGACTTACGAGCAGTACTTC.

The chain combines TRBV20-1 with TRBJ2-1; possible D gene TRBD1, 6 bases. The germline CDR1 and CDR2 sequences are DFQATT and SNEGSKA (reference sequence). CDR3 length: 17 residues. The V and J ends lost 3 bases and 1 base respectively, with 19 bases between them. Here the CDR3 reads CSARKDNRVFSYNEQFF. The DNA for the CDR3 is TGCAGTGCTAGGAAAGATAACAGGGTTTTTTCCTACAATGAGCAGTTCTTC.

This clonotype was observed at least ten times. The chain is built from TRBV7-2 and TRBJ2-7, with 8 bases aligning to TRBD2. The length of the CDR3 is 14 residues. The J segment lost 3 bases and the V segment lost 1 base, leaving 2 bases of the junction unmatched. Germline assignment: CDR1 SGHTA and CDR2 FQGNSA. In nucleotides, the CDR3 is TGTGCCAGCAGCTTAGTTACTAGCGGCTACGAGCAGTACTTC. This codes for CASSLVTSGYEQYF.

The table lists this clonotype with a few counts. The V gene is TRBV4-2, the J gene TRBJ2-2; maybe TRBD1 (6 bases). Deletions cut 4 bases from V and 3 bases from J, with 9 bases between. This CDR3 has 14 residues. The germline CDR1 and CDR2 sequences are LGHNA and YNFKEQ. This chain's CDR3 is CASSPGEDTGELFF. CDR3 coding DNA: TGTGCCAGCAGCCCAGGGGAAGACACCGGGGAGCTGTTTTTT.

The chain couples TRBV24-1 to TRBJ2-3; 11 nucleotides align to TRBD2. The CDR3 sequence is 18 residues long. The germline V gene has CDR1 KGHDR and CDR2 SFDVKD. V lost 5 bases to trimming and J lost 0 bases; unmatched junction nucleotides: 9. The CDR3 nucleotides are TGTGCCACCAGTGGTTTTGCCGGGACTAGCGGTAGCACAGATACGCAGTATTTT. This gives the protein CATSGFAGTSGSTDTQYF.

This clonotype was seen once. V usage is TRBV29-1 and J usage is TRBJ2-7; no clear D. Germline loops: CDR1 SQVTM, CDR2 ANQGSEA. CDR3 length: 12 residues. Trimming removed 6 bases at V and 2 bases at J, with 11 bases between. The CDR3 sequence: CSVEVGTYEQYF. CDR3 nucleotides: TGCAGCGTAGAGGTGGGAACCTACGAGCAGTACTTC.

The chain links TRBV7-9 to TRBJ1-5, with TRBD1 matching over 7 bases. With V trimmed by 5 bases and J by 6 bases, 16 bases remained unmatched. The CDR3 length is 17 residues. Germline V CDR1 and CDR2: SEHNR, FQNEAQ (reference sequence). CDR3 sequence reads: CASSPSGGGVLSQPQHF. The CDR3 coding sequence is TGTGCCAGCAGCCCCTCAGGGGGGGGCGTTCTTAGTCAGCCCCAGCATTTT.